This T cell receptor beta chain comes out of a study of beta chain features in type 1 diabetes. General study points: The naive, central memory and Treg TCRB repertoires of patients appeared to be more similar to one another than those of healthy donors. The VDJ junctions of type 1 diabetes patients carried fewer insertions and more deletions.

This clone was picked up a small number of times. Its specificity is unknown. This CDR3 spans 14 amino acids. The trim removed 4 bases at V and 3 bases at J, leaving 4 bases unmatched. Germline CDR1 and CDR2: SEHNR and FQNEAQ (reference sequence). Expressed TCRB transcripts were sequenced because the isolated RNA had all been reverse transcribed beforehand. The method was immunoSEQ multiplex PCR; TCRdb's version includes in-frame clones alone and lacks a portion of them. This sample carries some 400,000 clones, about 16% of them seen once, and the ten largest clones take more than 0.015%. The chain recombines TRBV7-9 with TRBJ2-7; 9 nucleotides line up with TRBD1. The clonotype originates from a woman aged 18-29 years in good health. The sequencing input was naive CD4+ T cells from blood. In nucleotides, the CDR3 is TGTGCCAGCAGCTCAAGGACAGGGGACTACGAGCAGTACTTC. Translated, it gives CASSSRTGDYEQYF.